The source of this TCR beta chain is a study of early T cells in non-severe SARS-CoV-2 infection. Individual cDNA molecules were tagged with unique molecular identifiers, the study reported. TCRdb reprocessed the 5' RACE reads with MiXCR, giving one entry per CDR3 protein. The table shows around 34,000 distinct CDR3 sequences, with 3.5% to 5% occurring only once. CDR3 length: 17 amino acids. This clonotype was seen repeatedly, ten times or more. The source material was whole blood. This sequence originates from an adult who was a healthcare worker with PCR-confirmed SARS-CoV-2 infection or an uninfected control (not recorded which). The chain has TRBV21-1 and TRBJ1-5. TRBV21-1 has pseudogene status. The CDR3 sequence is CASSKAGMGRSNQPQHF. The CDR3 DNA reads TGTGCCAGCAGCAAAGCGGGAATGGGCAGAAGCAATCAGCCCCAGCATTTT.